This T cell receptor beta chain was obtained from a study of CD8 T cells in ankylosing spondylitis. Scientists made TCR beta libraries using quantitative 5'-RACE with molecular barcodes. From the 5' RACE reads, TCRdb called clonotypes with MiXCR, one entry per CDR3 protein. The sample consists of 750,000 to 850,000 distinct CDR3 sequences, roughly 10% of them appearing once. A few counts support this clonotype. The target antigen is unknown. Regarding the study as a whole: Reactive arthritis synovial fluid and blood previously showed some of these motif variants. Significant enrichment of disease-linked clones was reported in matched ankylosing spondylitis synovial fluid. A TCR beta motif of eight highly homologous variants appeared characteristic of ankylosing spondylitis blood.

The clonotype comes from a male donor with ankylosing spondylitis. Sequencing was carried out using blood, either unsorted or a sorted T cell fraction (not recorded which).

Here the CDR3 DNA reads TGTGCCAGCAGCCCGCGTCTTGGAGAGCAGTACTTC. Translated: CASSPRLGEQYF. The genes are TRBV7-6 and TRBJ2-7, with unresolved D. V lost 5 bases and J 7 bases, leaving 12 bases between the germline ends. Germline CDR1 reads SGHVS; CDR2 reads FNYEAQ. The CDR3 is 12 amino acids.